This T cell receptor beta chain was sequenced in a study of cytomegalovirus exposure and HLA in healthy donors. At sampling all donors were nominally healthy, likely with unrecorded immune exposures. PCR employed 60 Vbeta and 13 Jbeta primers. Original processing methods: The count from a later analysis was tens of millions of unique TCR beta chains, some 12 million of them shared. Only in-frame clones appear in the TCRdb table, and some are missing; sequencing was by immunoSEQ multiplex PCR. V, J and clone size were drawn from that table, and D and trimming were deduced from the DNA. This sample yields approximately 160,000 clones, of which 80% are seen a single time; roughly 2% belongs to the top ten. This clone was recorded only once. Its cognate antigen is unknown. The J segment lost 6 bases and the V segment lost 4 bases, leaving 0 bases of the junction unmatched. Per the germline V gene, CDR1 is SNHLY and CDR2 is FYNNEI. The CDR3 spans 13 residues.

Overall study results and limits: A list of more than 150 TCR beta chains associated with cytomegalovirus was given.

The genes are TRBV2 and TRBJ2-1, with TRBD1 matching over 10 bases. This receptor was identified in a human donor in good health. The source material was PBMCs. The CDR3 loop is CASSGQGANEQFF. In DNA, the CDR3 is TGTGCCAGCAGTGGACAGGGGGCCAATGAGCAGTTCTTC.